This T cell receptor (beta chain) comes out of a study of post-analysis software for immune sequencing data (dated by TCRdb to 2014 to 2015). In terms of the full investigation: Recorded disease courses included relapsing-remitting, secondary progressive and progressive-relapsing multiple sclerosis, with some patients lacking subtype annotation. Patient repertoires were compared against about a dozen previously published healthy control repertoires from donors aged roughly 6 to 27 years. A subset of samples was prepared in parallel using single-end sample barcoding, then pooled and co-amplified after Illumina adapter ligation. The paper's findings and limits, for the study overall: Patients showed significantly higher frequencies than controls for 4 or 5 TRBV segments, among them TRBV5-6, TRBV5-1 and TRBV20-1. Multiple sclerosis patients had significantly lower normalized Chao1 diversity than controls, a result that suggests substantial peripheral T-cell clonal expansion. Direct clustering with F measure revealed strong co-clustering of samples prepared in the same batch, which led to a batch-effect correction. The multiple sclerosis patient group was slightly younger than the control group.

As regards this clonotype: Its specific antigen is unknown. The record has no base qualities; no much larger clone is one base away.

Trimming removed 7 bases from V and 2 bases from J; the gene matches leave 5 bases unexplained. CDR1 and CDR2 are drawn from the germline V gene (reference sequence): MNHEY, SMNVEV. Counted from cysteine to phenylalanine, this CDR3 has 14 amino acids. The read is trimmed to its CDR3 DNA, 42 bases read in frame from base 1. The method behind the library was PCR. The instrument was an Illumina HiSeq 2500. To reduce PCR and sequencing biases, unique molecular identifiers were built into the TCR beta cDNA libraries. Some 500,000 cDNA molecules were obtained per 1 to 10 million input T cells, so each molecule approximated one T cell. The same protocol used for the earlier healthy control dataset was applied to prepare and sequence the patient libraries. Within a given batch, samples were prepared together, multiplexed and sequenced on the same HiSeq lane. Per the original workflow: Raw barcoded reads were processed with MIGEC, and single-read molecular identifier groups were discarded before consensus assembly and CDR3 extraction. Clonotype tables were post-analysed with VDJtools, and diversity was normalized by down-sampling all datasets to the smallest sample size. Repertoire overlap clustering matched CDR3 amino acid but not nucleotide sequences to correct batch-related cross-sample contamination. TCRdb applied fastp at Q25 and MiXCR to the public reads, then kept only in-frame beta chains. Rows are unified per CDR3 protein, each entry keeping the most common DNA and genes. TCRdb assigned the V and J calls; the authors' analysis was not used. The sample profile shows roughly 570,000 distinct CDR3 sequences; under 40% of them were found once. Under 7% of the sample is held by the ten biggest clonotypes.

TCR beta repertoires were profiled from peripheral blood of 13 young patients with multiple sclerosis to demonstrate the VDJtools post-analysis software. The multiple sclerosis patients were children and adolescents ranging in age from roughly 6 to 15 years. Sequencing was done on a sample of blood. This receptor was taken from a girl aged 2-17 years with multiple sclerosis. Recombination joined TRBV27 with TRBJ2-7, with 10 bases in between that match TRBD1. In nucleotide form, the sequence is TGTGCCAGCACTTCAGGACAGGGGGCCTACGAGCAGTACTTC. Translated, this is CASTSGQGAYEQYF.